This passage covers 26 T cell receptor beta chains from one sample sequenced in a study of blood T cell repertoires in COVID-19. Assay used: immunoSEQ multiplex PCR; TCRdb lists only in-frame clones, some missing. The sample has roughly 76,000 clones; approximately 80% are singletons. What was sequenced was peripheral blood. These receptors all stem from a woman in her 70s with acute or convalescent COVID-19.

The V and J genes are TRBV29-1 and TRBJ1-1; D may be TRBD1 (6 bases). The length of the CDR3 is 13 residues. Germline V gene lookup returns CDR1 SQVTM and CDR2 ANQGSEA. The germline V and J ends were trimmed by 7 bases and 6 bases, with 18 bases remaining between them. The DNA of the CDR3 is TGCAGCGCCGGTAGGGGGGGGAGCGCTGAAGCTTTCTTT. Its protein product is CSAGRGGSAEAFF.

The chain uses TRBV3-1 (or the pseudogene TRBV3-2) and TRBJ1-3; 7 bases fit TRBD1. The CDR3 loop spans 14 amino acids. J lost 4 bases, V lost 4 bases, and 4 bases had no gene match. Germline CDR1 reads LGHDT; CDR2 reads YNNKEL (reference sequence). The CDR3 loop reads CASSPLTGGNTIYF. The CDR3 bases are TGTGCCAGCAGCCCCTTGACAGGGGGAAACACCATATATTTT.

The chain is built from TRBV5-1 and TRBJ2-3; a weak D match, TRBD2 (7 bases). The CDR3 is made up of 14 amino acids. Trimming took off 4 bases at V and 8 bases at J, with 17 bases between the two ends. Germline loops: CDR1 SGHRS, CDR2 YFSETQ. The CDR3 reads CASSQGQRGGTQYF. DNA for the CDR3: TGCGCCAGCAGCCAAGGACAGCGGGGCGGTACGCAGTATTTT.

The V gene is TRBV30, the J gene TRBJ1-5; possible D gene TRBD1, 6 bases. V was cut by 2 bases and J by 2 bases, with 13 bases left in between. CDR1 and CDR2 (germline): GTSNPN, SVGIG (reference sequence). The CDR3 runs 15 residues. This chain's CDR3 is CAWSTTHRGNQPQHF. The CDR3 nucleotides are TGTGCCTGGAGTACGACCCACAGGGGCAATCAGCCCCAGCATTTT.

V gene TRBV6-5 combines with J gene TRBJ2-7, with TRBD1 as a possible D gene (5 bases). In germline, CDR1 is MNHEY, CDR2 SVGAGI. Trimming took 7 bases from V and 2 from J, leaving 9 bases between them. The CDR3 runs to 12 residues. The CDR3 DNA follows: TGTGCCAGCATGACAGTCACCTACGAGCAGTACTTC. It codes for CASMTVTYEQYF.

The chain uses TRBV6-5 and TRBJ2-1, with TRBD2 as a possible D gene (5 bases). This CDR3 comprises 13 residues. V lost 6 bases to trimming and J lost 7 bases, with 13 bases between them. Germline assignment: CDR1 MNHEY and CDR2 SVGAGI. In DNA form, the CDR3 reads TGTGCCAGCAGCCTTGAGGGCGGTAATGAGCAGTTCTTC. Protein product: CASSLEGGNEQFF.

This clone turned up a few times. V usage is TRBV7-2 and J usage is TRBJ2-1; 12 bases are a match to TRBD2. The CDR3 is 18 amino acids. V lost 4 bases and J lost 0; bases outside the gene matches: 7. Per the germline V gene, CDR1 is SGHTA and CDR2 is FQGNSA. The CDR3, as DNA: TGTGCCAGCAGCTCCCCAACTAGCGGGAGGTTCTCCTACAATGAGCAGTTCTTC. Protein sequence: CASSSPTSGRFSYNEQFF.

The chain combines TRBV2 with TRBJ1-2; 8 bases agree with TRBD1. The CDR3 is 14 residues long. The trim removed 6 bases at V and 8 bases at J, leaving 11 bases unmatched. Germline V CDR1 and CDR2: SNHLY, FYNNEI. CDR3 nucleotide sequence: TGTGCCAGCAGGACCGGACAGGGTCCCCCCGGCTACACCTTC. Its protein product is CASRTGQGPPGYTF. The full variable domain, its missing parts supplied by reference TRBV2 and TRBJ1-2, is EPEVTQTPSHQVTQMGQEVILRCVPISNHLYFYWYRQILGQKVEFLVSFYNNEISEKSEIFDDQFSVERPDGSNFTLKIRSTKLEDSAMYFCASRTGQGPPGYTFGSGTRLTVV.

The V gene is TRBV10-3, the J gene TRBJ1-2, with D possibly being TRBD1 (6 bases). Germline loops: CDR1 ENHRY, CDR2 SYGVKD. This CDR3 comprises 15 residues. Trimming took off 0 bases at V and 3 bases at J, with 11 bases between the two ends. The CDR3 protein is CAISESAAGDYGYTF. The CDR3 nucleotides read TGTGCCATCAGTGAGTCGGCCGCAGGGGACTATGGCTACACCTTC.

The genes are TRBV7-2 and TRBJ2-5; 7 bases align to TRBD1. The CDR3 spans 14 residues. Germline V gene sequence: CDR1 SGHTA, CDR2 FQGNSA. With V trimmed by 0 bases and J by 6 bases, 4 bases remained unmatched. The CDR3 DNA follows: TGTGCCAGCAGCTTAGCAGGGGGCCTAAAGACCCAGTACTTC. Protein product: CASSLAGGLKTQYF.

This sequence joins TRBV20-1 and TRBJ1-2, with 7 bases lining up with TRBD1. Germline V gives CDR1 DFQATT, CDR2 SNEGSKA (reference sequence). There are 13 residues in the CDR3. J gave up 7 bases and V 3 bases, and 8 bases lay outside the gene matches. CDR3 sequence reads: CSASFQGEVGYTF. DNA of the CDR3: TGCAGTGCTAGTTTTCAGGGGGAAGTTGGCTACACCTTC.

The rearrangement uses TRBV4-1 and TRBJ1-2, with 7 positions matching TRBD1. This CDR3 has 18 amino acids. Germline trimming cut 0 bases from V and 10 bases from J; bases unmatched to any gene: 20. The germline CDR1 and CDR2 sequences are MGHRA and YSYEKL. The CDR3 DNA sequence: TGCGCCAGCAGCCAAGAAGGGGCCCGACTGGACAGGTTATTATCCTACACCTTC. This sequence encodes CASSQEGARLDRLLSYTF.

The rearrangement uses TRBV3-1 (or the pseudogene TRBV3-2) and TRBJ2-1; weak D call: TRBD2 (5 bases). Per germline, CDR1 LGHDT and CDR2 YNNKEL (reference sequence). The V gene lost 4 bases and the J gene lost 5 bases, with 18 bases spanning the gap. The CDR3 is 16 residues long. This CDR3 reads CASSPPEGVPHNEQFF. CDR3 in DNA: TGTGCCAGCAGCCCACCCGAGGGCGTGCCCCACAATGAGCAGTTCTTC.

V is TRBV13 and J is TRBJ2-5, with 9 bases fitting TRBD1. The length of the CDR3 is 16 residues. From germline, CDR1 is PRHDT and CDR2 FYEKMQ (reference sequence). V dropped 2 bases and J dropped 2; count of bases not matched to a gene: 6. DNA for the CDR3: TGTGCCAGCAGCTTACGTCTGGACAGGGGACAAGAGACCCAGTACTTC. Protein: CASSLRLDRGQETQYF.

V gene TRBV18 combines with J gene TRBJ1-2; perhaps TRBD1 as D (5 bases). Germline V lookup: CDR1 KGHSH, CDR2 LQKENI. The CDR3 contains 12 residues. Trimming removed 5 bases from V and 4 bases from J, with 8 bases in between. CDR3 coding DNA: TGTGCCAGCTCAAGGGGAGGCTATGGCTACACCTTC. Its translation: CASSRGGYGYTF.

The chain employs TRBV11-3 and TRBJ2-3; 9 bases fit TRBD2. The ends lost 1 base at V and 3 bases at J; junction bases unmatched: 5. This CDR3 has 16 residues. The V gene's germline CDR1 is SGHNT and CDR2 YENEEA. CDR3 in DNA: TGTGCCAGCAGCTTAGGAGTGGGACTAGCAACAGATACGCAGTATTTT. As protein: CASSLGVGLATDTQYF.

The chain recombines TRBV27 with TRBJ2-5, with D maybe TRBD1 (5 bases). Trimming took off 2 bases at V and 5 bases at J, with 12 bases between the two ends. CDR1 and CDR2 from the germline V gene are MNHEY and SMNVEV (reference sequence). The CDR3 extends over 14 amino acids. CDR3 in amino acids: CASSLQGDWETQYF. For the CDR3, the DNA is TGTGCCAGCAGTTTACAAGGGGATTGGGAGACCCAGTACTTC.

The chain is built from TRBV19 and TRBJ1-4; D call uncertain. Trimming removed 3 bases from V and 5 bases from J, with 10 bases in between. Looked up from germline, CDR1 is LNHDA and CDR2 is SQIVND (reference sequence). The CDR3 contains 14 residues. CDR3 coding DNA: TGTGCCAGTAGTATGAGGCAGAACAATGAAAAACTGTTTTTT. Amino acids: CASSMRQNNEKLFF.

The J gene is TRBJ1-1, the V gene TRBV3-1 (or the pseudogene TRBV3-2), with unresolved D. This CDR3 has 15 residues. The germline V gene has CDR1 LGHDT and CDR2 YNNKEL (reference sequence). Deletions cut 1 base from V and 3 bases from J, with 12 bases between. CDR3 protein: CASSQGTLIYTEAFF. The CDR3 DNA reads as TGTGCCAGCAGCCAAGGAACTCTCATCTACACTGAAGCTTTCTTT.

V is TRBV9 and J is TRBJ2-1, with D uncertain. The V end was cut by 1 base, the J end by 5 bases, with 7 bases between. The CDR3 has 13 amino acids. Germline values: CDR1 SGDLS, CDR2 YYNGEE. The CDR3 reads CASSVLGDNEQFF. As DNA, the CDR3 is TGTGCCAGCAGCGTACTAGGTGACAATGAGCAGTTCTTC.

The CDR3, as DNA: TGTGCCAGCACCCTCCCAAGCGATTCACCCCTCCACTTT. The encoded protein is CASTLPSDSPLHF. The genes are TRBV7-2 and TRBJ1-6; D gene unclear. V dropped 7 bases and J dropped 8 bases, with 12 bases sitting between them. CDR3 length: 13 amino acids. Germline CDR1 is SGHTA and CDR2 is FQGNSA.

The chain has TRBV10-1 and TRBJ2-1, with TRBD2 matching 8 bases. This CDR3 contains 16 residues. The V gene end was trimmed by 4 bases and the J gene end by 4 bases; junction bases not matched to a gene: 9. CDR1 and CDR2 from the germline V gene are WNHNN and SYGVQD (reference sequence). As DNA, the CDR3 is TGCGCCAGCAGTGCGGGAGGTAGCGGGATATACAATGAGCAGTTCTTC. Translated, it gives CASSAGGSGIYNEQFF.

The J gene is TRBJ1-1, the V gene TRBV14, with D unresolved. CDR1 and CDR2 from the germline V gene are SGHDN and FVKESK. The V gene lost 1 base and the J gene lost 5 bases, with 20 bases spanning the gap. The CDR3 runs 17 residues. The CDR3 bases are TGTGCCAGCAGCCAAGCTTTCGCGATATTTAGTTGGACTGAAGCTTTCTTT. Translated: CASSQAFAIFSWTEAFF.

The chain carries TRBV5-1 and TRBJ2-2, with 11 bases that match TRBD2. Unmatched junction bases numbered 3, after V lost 2 bases and J lost 3 bases. The CDR3 spans 16 residues. Germline loops: CDR1 SGHRS, CDR2 YFSETQ. This CDR3 reads CASSLLAGADTGELFF. The CDR3 nucleotides read TGCGCCAGCAGCTTACTAGCGGGAGCGGACACCGGGGAGCTGTTTTTT.

This chain links TRBV19 with TRBJ2-5, with 8 bases identical to TRBD2. CDR1 and CDR2 from the germline V gene are LNHDA and SQIVND (reference sequence). Germline trimming cut 3 bases from V and 4 bases from J; bases unmatched to any gene: 4. This CDR3 comprises 14 residues. The CDR3 coding sequence is TGTGCCAGTAGTATTTCCCTAGCGGGAGAGACCCAGTACTTC. Translating it yields CASSISLAGETQYF.

This chain connects TRBV5-8 to TRBJ2-1, with 7 positions matching TRBD2. Germline CDR1 reads SGHTS; CDR2 reads YDEGEE. The CDR3 runs 15 residues. The ends lost 1 base at V and 2 bases at J; junction bases unmatched: 3. This CDR3 reads CASSLRLAAYNEQFF. The CDR3 DNA reads TGTGCCAGCAGCTTGCGTCTAGCGGCCTACAATGAGCAGTTCTTC.